The clone carrying this T cell receptor (beta chain) was recorded once. Antigen unknown. Profiled with immunoSEQ multiplex PCR; TCRdb holds only in-frame clones, not every one. The table records approximately 190,000 clones, 85% to 95% of them present only once. These data are taken from a study of T cell responses to AZD1222 COVID-19 vaccine. Study background: Researchers grouped second doses given at about 4 or about 12 weeks into one pool.

Trimming removed 1 base from V and 7 bases from J, with 7 bases in between. CDR1 LGHDT and CDR2 YNNKEL come from the germline V gene (reference sequence). There are 12 residues in the CDR3. Study-wide results and caveats: Spike-specific TCRs gained breadth and depth after people received two AZD1222 doses. Seropositivity was recorded at baseline in only 5 or 6 AZD1222 recipients.

The chain combines TRBV3-1 (or the pseudogene TRBV3-2) with TRBJ1-1; D not certain. The source is an adult in good health. This specimen consisted of peripheral blood, obtained on day 0 of AZD1222 vaccination. Here the CDR3 reads CASSQVDREAFF. In DNA form, the CDR3 reads TGTGCCAGCAGCCAAGTGGATCGTGAAGCTTTCTTT.